This T cell receptor beta chain is drawn from a study of early T cells in non-severe SARS-CoV-2 infection. TCRdb analysed the 5' RACE reads with MiXCR anew, one entry per CDR3 protein. The sample lists 70,000 to 95,000 distinct CDR3 sequences, more than 7.5% seen once, with roughly 5% in the top ten. Sequencing input: whole blood. The sequence was collected from an adult who was a healthcare worker with PCR-confirmed SARS-CoV-2 infection or an uninfected control (not recorded which).

The CDR3 is CASSQDSNNSPLHF. CDR3 nucleotides: TGTGCCAGCAGTCAAGACAGCAATAATTCACCCCTCCACTTT. This chain joins TRBV2 and TRBJ1-6, with D perhaps TRBD1 (5 bases). Germline values: CDR1 SNHLY, CDR2 FYNNEI. The CDR3 sequence is 14 residues long. The V and J ends lost 5 bases and 5 bases respectively, with 10 bases between them.